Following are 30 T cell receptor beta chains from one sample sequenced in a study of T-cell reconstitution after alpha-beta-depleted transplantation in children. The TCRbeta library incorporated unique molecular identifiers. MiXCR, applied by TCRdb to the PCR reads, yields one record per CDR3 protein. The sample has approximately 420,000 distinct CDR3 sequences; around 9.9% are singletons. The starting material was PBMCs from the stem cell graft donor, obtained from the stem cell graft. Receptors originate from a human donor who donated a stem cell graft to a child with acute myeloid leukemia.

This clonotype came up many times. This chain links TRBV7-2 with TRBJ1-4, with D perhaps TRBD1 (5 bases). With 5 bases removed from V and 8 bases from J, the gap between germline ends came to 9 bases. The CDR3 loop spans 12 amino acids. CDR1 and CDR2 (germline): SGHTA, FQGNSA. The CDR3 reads CASSRRQEKLFF. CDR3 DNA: TGTGCCAGCAGCCGAAGACAGGAAAAACTGTTTTTT.

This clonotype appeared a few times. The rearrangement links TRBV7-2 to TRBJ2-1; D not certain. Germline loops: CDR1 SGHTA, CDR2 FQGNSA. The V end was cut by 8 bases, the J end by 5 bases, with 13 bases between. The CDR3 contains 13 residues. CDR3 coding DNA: TGTGCCAGCGGCACTAACAGACACAATGAGCAGTTCTTC. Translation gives CASGTNRHNEQFF.

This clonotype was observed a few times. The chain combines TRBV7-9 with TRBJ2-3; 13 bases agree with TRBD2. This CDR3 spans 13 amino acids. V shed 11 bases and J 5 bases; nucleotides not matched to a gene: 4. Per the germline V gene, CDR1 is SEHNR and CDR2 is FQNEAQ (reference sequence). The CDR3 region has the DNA TGTGCCGGCGGACTAGCGGGGGAAGATACGCAGTATTTT. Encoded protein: CAGGLAGEDTQYF.

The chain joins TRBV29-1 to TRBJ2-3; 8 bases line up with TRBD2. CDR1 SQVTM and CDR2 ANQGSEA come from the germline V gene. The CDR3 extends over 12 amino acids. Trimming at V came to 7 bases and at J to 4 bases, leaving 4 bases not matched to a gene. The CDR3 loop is CSAKTSADTQYF. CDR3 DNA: TGCAGCGCCAAGACTAGCGCAGATACGCAGTATTTT.

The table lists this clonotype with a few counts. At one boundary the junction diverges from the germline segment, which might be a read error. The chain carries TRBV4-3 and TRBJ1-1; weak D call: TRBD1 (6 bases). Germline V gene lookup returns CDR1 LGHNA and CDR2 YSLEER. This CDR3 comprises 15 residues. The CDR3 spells CASSEDPGVGTEAFF. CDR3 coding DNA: TGCGCCAGCAGCGAAGATCCAGGGGTCGGCACTGAAGCTTTCTTT.

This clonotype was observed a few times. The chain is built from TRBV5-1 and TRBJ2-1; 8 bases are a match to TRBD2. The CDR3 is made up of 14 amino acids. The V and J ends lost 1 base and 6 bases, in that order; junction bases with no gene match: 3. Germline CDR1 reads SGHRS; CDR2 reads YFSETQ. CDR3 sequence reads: CASSLLGLGNEQFF. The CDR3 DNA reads TGCGCCAGCAGCTTGCTGGGACTAGGCAATGAGCAGTTCTTC.

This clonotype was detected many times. This CDR3 reads CSATGTGSPLHF. For the CDR3, the DNA is TGCAGTGCCACAGGGACAGGGTCACCCCTCCACTTT. The rearrangement links TRBV20-1 to TRBJ1-6; the match to TRBD1 covers 9 bases. CDR1 DFQATT and CDR2 SNEGSKA come from the germline V gene (reference sequence). V was pared by 6 bases and J by 10 bases, with 4 bases of the junction left unmatched. CDR3 length equals 12 residues.

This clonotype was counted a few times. CDR3 residues: CASSLSGVSGANVLTF. The CDR3 DNA is TGTGCCAGCAGCCTAAGCGGCGTTTCTGGGGCCAACGTCCTGACTTTC. The genes are TRBV9 and TRBJ2-6, with TRBD2 as a possible D gene (5 bases). Deletions cut 4 bases from V and 1 base from J, with 12 bases between. Germline V gene data show CDR1 as SGDLS and CDR2 as YYNGEE. CDR3 length: 16 residues. The whole variable domain, remainder taken from reference TRBV9 and TRBJ2-6, is DSGVTQTPKHLITATGQRVTLRCSPRSGDLSVYWYQQSLDQGLQFLIQYYNGEERAKGNILERFSAQQFPDLHSELNLSSLELGDSALYFCASSLSGVSGANVLTFGAGSRLTVL.

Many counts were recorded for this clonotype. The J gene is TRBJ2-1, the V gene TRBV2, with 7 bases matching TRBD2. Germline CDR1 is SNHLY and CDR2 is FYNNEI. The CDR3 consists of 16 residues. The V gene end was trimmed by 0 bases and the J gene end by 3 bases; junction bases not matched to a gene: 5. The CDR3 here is CASSEASSGYYNEQFF. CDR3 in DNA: TGTGCCAGCAGTGAAGCTAGTAGCGGGTACTACAATGAGCAGTTCTTC.

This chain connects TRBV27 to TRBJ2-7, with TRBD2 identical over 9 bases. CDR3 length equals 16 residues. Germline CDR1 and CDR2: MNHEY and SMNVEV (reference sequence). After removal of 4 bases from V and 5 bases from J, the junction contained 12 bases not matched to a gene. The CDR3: CASSSIAGTSFHEQYF. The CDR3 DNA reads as TGTGCCAGCAGTTCGATCGCCGGGACTAGCTTCCACGAGCAGTACTTC.

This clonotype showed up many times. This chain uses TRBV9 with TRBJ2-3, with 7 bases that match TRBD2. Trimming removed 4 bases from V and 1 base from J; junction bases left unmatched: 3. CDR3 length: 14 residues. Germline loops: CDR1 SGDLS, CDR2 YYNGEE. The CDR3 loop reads CASSTAGGTDTQYF. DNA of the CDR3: TGTGCCAGCAGCACCGCGGGGGGCACAGATACGCAGTATTTT.

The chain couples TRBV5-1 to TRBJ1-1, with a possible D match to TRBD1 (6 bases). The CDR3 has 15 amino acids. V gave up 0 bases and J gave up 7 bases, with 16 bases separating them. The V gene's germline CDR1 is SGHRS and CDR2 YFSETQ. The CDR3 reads CASSLVSALGGEAFF. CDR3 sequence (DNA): TGCGCCAGCAGCTTGGTTTCGGCCCTAGGGGGTGAAGCTTTCTTT. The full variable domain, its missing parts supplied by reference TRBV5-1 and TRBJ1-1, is KAGVTQTPRYLIKTRGQQVTLSCSPISGHRSVSWYQQTPGQGLQFLFEYFSETQRNKGNFPGRFSGRQFSNSRSEMNVSTLELGDSALYLCASSLVSALGGEAFFGQGTRLTVV.

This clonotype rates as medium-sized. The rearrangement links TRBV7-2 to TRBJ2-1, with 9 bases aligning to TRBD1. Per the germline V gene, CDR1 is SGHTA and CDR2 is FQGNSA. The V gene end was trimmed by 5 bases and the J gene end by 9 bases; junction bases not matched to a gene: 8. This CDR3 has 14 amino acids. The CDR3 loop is CASSQGQGHGEQFF. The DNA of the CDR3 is TGTGCCAGCAGCCAGGGACAGGGTCACGGTGAGCAGTTCTTC.

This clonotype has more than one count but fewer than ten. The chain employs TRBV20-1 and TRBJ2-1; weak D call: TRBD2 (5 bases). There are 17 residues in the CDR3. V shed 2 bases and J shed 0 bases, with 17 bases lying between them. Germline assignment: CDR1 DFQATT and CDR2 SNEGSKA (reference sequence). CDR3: CSARREKDWSSYNEQFF. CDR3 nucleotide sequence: TGCAGTGCTAGAAGGGAGAAAGACTGGAGCTCCTACAATGAGCAGTTCTTC.

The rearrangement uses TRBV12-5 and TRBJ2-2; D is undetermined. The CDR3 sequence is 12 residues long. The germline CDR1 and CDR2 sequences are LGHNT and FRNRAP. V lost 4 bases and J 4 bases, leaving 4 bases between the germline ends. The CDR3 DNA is TGTGCTAGTGGTTCCCTCACCGGGGAGCTGTTTTTT. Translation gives CASGSLTGELFF.

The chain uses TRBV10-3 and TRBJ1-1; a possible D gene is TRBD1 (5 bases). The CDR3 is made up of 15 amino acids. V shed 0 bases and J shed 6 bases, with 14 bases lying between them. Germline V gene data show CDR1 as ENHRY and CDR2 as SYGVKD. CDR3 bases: TGTGCCATCAGTGAGTCTTTGGGGGTCGAGTCTGAAGCTTTCTTT. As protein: CAISESLGVESEAFF.

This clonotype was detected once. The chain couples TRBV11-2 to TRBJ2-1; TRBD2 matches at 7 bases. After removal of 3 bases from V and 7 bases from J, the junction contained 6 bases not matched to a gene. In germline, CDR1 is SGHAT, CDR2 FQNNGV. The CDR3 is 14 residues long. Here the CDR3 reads CASSFGGTGNEQFF. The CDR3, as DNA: TGTGCCAGCAGCTTCGGGGGGACTGGGAATGAGCAGTTCTTC. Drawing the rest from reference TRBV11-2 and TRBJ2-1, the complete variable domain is EAGVAQSPRYKIIEKRQSVAFWCNPISGHATLYWYQQILGQGPKLLIQFQNNGVVDDSQLPKDRFSAERLKGVDSTLKIQPAKLEDSAVYLCASSFGGTGNEQFFGPGTRLTVL.

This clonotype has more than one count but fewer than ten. CDR3 sequence: CSVRGANEKLFF. The CDR3 coding sequence is TGCAGCGTTCGGGGAGCTAATGAAAAACTGTTTTTT. This chain joins TRBV29-1 and TRBJ1-4, with D unresolved. Trimming left V 5 bases short and J 3 bases short, with 7 bases between. There are 12 residues in the CDR3. Germline CDR1 is SQVTM and CDR2 is ANQGSEA.

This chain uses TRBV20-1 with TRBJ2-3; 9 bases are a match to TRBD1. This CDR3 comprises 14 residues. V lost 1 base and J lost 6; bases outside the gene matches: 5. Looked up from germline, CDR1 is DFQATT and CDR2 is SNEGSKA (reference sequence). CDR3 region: CSARGTGVVDTQYF. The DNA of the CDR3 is TGCAGTGCTAGAGGGACAGGGGTGGTGGATACGCAGTATTTT.

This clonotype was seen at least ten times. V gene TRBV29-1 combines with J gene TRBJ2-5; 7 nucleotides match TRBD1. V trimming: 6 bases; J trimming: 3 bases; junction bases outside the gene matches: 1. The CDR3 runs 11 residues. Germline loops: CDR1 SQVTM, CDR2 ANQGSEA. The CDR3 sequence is CSVGTEETQYF. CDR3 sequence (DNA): TGCAGCGTCGGGACAGAAGAGACCCAGTACTTC.

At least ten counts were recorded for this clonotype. The CDR3 DNA reads as TGTGCCAGCACCAACCCGGGACAGGGGGCCGACGAGCAGTACTTC. Translating it yields CASTNPGQGADEQYF. J is TRBJ2-7 and V is TRBV6-2 or TRBV6-3; 12 nucleotides agree with TRBD1. CDR1 is MNHEY, CDR2 SVGEGT, per germline. This CDR3 has 15 amino acids. Trimming removed 7 bases from V and 5 bases from J; junction bases left unmatched: 9.

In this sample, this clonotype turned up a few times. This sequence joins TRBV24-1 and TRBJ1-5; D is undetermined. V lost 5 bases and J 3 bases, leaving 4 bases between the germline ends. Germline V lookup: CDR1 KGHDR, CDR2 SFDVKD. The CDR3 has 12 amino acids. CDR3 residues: CATSVPNQPQHF. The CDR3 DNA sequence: TGTGCCACCAGTGTCCCCAATCAGCCCCAGCATTTT.

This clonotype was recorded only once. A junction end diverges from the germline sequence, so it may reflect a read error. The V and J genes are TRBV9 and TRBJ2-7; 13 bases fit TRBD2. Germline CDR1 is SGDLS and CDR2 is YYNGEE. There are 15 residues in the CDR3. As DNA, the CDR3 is TGTGCCAGCAGCATCGGACTAGCGGGAGTGAGCGAGAAGTACTTC. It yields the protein CASSIGLAGVSEKYF.

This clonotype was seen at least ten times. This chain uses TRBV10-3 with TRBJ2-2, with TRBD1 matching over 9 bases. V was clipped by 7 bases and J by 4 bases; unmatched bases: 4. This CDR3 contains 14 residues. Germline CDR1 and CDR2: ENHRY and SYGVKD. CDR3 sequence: CAITADRGTGELFF. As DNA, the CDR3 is TGTGCCATCACCGCGGACAGGGGCACCGGGGAGCTGTTTTTT.

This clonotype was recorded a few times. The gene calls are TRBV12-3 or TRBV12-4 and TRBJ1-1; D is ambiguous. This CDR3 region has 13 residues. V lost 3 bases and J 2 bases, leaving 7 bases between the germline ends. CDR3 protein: CASSFQVNTEAFF. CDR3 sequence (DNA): TGTGCCAGCAGTTTTCAGGTAAACACTGAAGCTTTCTTT.

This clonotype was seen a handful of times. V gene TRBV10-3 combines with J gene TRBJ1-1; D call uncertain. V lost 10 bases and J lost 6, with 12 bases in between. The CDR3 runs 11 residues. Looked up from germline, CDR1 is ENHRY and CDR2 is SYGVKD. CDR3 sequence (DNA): TGTGCCACCCTGGGGTCGGCTGAAGCTTTCTTT. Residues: CATLGSAEAFF.

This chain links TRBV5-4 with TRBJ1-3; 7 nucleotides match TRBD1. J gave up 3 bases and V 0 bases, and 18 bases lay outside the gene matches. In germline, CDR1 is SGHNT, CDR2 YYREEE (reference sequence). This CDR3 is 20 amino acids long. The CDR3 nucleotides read TGTGCCAGCAGCTTGGAAGTGACAGGGACCCTACAATCTCTTGGAAACACCATATATTTT. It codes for CASSLEVTGTLQSLGNTIYF.

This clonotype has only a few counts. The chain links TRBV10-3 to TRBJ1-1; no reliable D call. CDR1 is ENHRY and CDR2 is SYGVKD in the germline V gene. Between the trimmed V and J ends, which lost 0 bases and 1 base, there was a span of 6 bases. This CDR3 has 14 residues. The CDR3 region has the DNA TGTGCCATCAGTGAGTCTCAGGCGAACACTGAAGCTTTCTTT. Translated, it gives CAISESQANTEAFF.

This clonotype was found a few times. In DNA form, the CDR3 reads TGTGCCAGCAGTGAAGTAAGCGGGAGGGATACGCAGTATTTT. Its protein product is CASSEVSGRDTQYF. The genes are TRBV2 and TRBJ2-3; TRBD2 aligns across 9 bases. CDR1 SNHLY and CDR2 FYNNEI come from the germline V gene. This CDR3 has 14 residues. Trimming removed 1 base from V and 6 bases from J; junction bases left unmatched: 2.

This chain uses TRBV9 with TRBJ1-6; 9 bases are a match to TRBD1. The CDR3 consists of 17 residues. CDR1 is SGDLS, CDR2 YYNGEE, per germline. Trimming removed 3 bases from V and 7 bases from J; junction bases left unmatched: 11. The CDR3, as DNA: TGTGCCAGCAGCGCAAAACAGGGGGCGCATCTCAATTCACCCCTCCACTTT. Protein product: CASSAKQGAHLNSPLHF. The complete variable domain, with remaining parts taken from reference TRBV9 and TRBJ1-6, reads DSGVTQTPKHLITATGQRVTLRCSPRSGDLSVYWYQQSLDQGLQFLIQYYNGEERAKGNILERFSAQQFPDLHSELNLSSLELGDSALYFCASSAKQGAHLNSPLHFGNGTRLTVT.